The clone carrying this TCR beta chain was counted between two and nine times. Its antigen is unknown. The TCR beta library used iRepertoire HTBI primers with Arm-PCR amplification of CDR3. Via MiXCR, TCRdb re-called the multiplex PCR reads, giving one row per CDR3 protein. Of roughly 400,000 distinct CDR3 sequences listed, around 17% are singletons. These data originate in a study of regulatory T cells in long-lasting Graves disease. Study-wide findings and caveats: There was favoring of TRBV28, TRBJ1-2 and TRBJ2-5 in persistent disease.

The ends were cut back, 5 bases at V and 1 base at J, with 11 bases in the middle. Per the germline V gene, CDR1 is LGHDT and CDR2 is YNNKEL (reference sequence). This CDR3 is built from 14 residues. Time point described: newly diagnosed GD, antithyroid drugs for less than 3 months. There was RNA extracted from PBMCs, and the TCR library was made from it. The same data also went into a second study, on T cells in Graves' hyperthyroidism and ophthalmopathy. From that report: Appearing also in blood were most of the thyroid clonotypes expanded above 0.001. Separating ophthalmopathy from stable hyperthyroidism was achieved by a 13 V-J model.

The source was peripheral blood mononuclear cells (PBMCs), collected at new diagnosis, from a patient treated with antithyroid drugs. The sequence was collected from a woman between 18 and 29 years old with Graves disease. This chain joins TRBV3-1 and TRBJ2-5; weak D call: TRBD2 (5 bases). CDR3 coding DNA: TGTGCCAGCAGCTCCGAGCGGAGCCAAGAGACCCAGTACTTC. Its protein is CASSSERSQETQYF.